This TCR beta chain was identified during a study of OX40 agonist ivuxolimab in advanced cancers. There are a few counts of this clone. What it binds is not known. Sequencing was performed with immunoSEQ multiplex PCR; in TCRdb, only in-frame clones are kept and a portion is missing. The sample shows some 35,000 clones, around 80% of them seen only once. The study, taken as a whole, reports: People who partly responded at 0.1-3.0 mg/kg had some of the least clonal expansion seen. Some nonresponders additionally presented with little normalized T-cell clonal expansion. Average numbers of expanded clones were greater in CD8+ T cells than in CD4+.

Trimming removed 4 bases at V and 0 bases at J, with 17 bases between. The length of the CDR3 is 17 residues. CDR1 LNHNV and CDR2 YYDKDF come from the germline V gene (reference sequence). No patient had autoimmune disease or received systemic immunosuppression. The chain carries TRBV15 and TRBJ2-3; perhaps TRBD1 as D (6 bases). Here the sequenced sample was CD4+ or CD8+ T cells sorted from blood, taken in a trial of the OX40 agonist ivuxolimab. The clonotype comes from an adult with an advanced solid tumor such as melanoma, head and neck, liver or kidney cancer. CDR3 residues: CATSNVHGQPSTDTQYF. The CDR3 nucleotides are TGTGCCACCAGCAACGTTCACGGACAGCCTAGCACAGATACGCAGTATTTT.